This TCR beta chain came from a study of T cell responses to AZD1222 COVID-19 vaccine. The study, taken as a whole, reports: Spike-specific TCRs gained breadth and depth after people received two AZD1222 doses. The donors showed a predominance of white British ancestry and of females, with possible underestimation of clonal diversity. Of the AZD1222 recipients, only 5 or 6 were seropositive at baseline.

Libraries were prepared by immunoSEQ multiplex PCR; TCRdb keeps only in-frame clonotypes and omits some of them. This sample has roughly 100,000 clones, with about nine tenths found just once. Only one count was recorded for this clone. Its antigen is not identified. The origin of this receptor is an adult in good health. The sequenced sample was peripheral blood, obtained on day 0 of AZD1222 vaccination.

CDR3 DNA sequence: TGTGCCAGCTCACCACTGGGGACTAGCGGGACCTTTGATACGCAGTATTTT. It yields the protein CASSPLGTSGTFDTQYF. The gene calls are TRBV18 and TRBJ2-3; 13 bases map to TRBD2. J was trimmed by 6 bases and V by 1 base; bases with no gene match: 7. Germline-derived CDR1 and CDR2 are KGHSH and LQKENI. The length of the CDR3 is 17 residues.